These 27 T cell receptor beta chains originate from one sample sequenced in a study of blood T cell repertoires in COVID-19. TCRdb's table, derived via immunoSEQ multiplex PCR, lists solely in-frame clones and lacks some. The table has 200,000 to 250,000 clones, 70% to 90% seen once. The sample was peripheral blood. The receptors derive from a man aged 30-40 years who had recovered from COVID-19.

Here the CDR3 DNA reads TGTGCCAGCAGCTTAGATCGGGATGAGCAGTTCTTC. This encodes CASSLDRDEQFF. The J gene is TRBJ2-1, the V gene TRBV11-2; D unclear. Between the trimmed V and J ends, which lost 0 bases and 8 bases, there was a span of 5 bases. Germline values: CDR1 SGHAT, CDR2 FQNNGV. This CDR3 spans 12 amino acids.

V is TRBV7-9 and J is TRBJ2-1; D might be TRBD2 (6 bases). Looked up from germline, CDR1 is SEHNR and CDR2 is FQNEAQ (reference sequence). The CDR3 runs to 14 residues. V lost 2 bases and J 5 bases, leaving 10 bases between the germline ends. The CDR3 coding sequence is TGTGCCAGCAGCTTACTAGCGACTCACAATGAGCAGTTCTTC. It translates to CASSLLATHNEQFF. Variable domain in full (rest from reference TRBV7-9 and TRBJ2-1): DTGVSQNPRHKITKRGQNVTFRCDPISEHNRLYWYRQTLGQGPEFLTYFQNEAQLEKSRLLSDRFSAERPKGSFSTLEIQRTEQGDSAMYLCASSLLATHNEQFFGPGTRLTVL.

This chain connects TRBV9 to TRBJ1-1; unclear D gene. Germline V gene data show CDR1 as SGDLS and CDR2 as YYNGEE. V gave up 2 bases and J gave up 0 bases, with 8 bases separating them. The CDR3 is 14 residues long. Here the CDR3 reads CASSVAPMNTEAFF. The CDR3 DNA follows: TGTGCCAGCAGCGTGGCCCCGATGAACACTGAAGCTTTCTTT.

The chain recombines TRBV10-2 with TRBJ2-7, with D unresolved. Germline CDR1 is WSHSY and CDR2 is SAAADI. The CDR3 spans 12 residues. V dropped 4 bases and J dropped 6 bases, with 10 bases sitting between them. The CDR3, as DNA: TGCGCCAGCAGTGCTGGAGAGAGCGAGCAGTACTTC. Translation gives CASSAGESEQYF.

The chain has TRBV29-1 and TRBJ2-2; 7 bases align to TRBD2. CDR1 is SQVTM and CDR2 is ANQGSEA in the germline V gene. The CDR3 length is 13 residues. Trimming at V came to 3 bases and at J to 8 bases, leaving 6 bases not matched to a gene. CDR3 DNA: TGCAGCGTTGAGGACGCGGGGGAAGGGGAGCTGTTTTTT. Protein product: CSVEDAGEGELFF.

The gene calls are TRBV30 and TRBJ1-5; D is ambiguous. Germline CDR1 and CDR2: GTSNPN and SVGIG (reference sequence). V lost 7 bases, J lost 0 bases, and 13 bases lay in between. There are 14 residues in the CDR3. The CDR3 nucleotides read TGTGCCTCGAACGAGGGCTTTAGCAATCAGCCCCAGCATTTT. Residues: CASNEGFSNQPQHF.

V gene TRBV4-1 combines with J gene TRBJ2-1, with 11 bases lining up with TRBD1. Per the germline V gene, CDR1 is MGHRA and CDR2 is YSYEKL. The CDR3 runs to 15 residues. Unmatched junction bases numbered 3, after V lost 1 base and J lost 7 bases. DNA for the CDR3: TGCGCCAGCAGCCAAGGGACAGGGGGCTTGAATGAGCAGTTCTTC. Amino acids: CASSQGTGGLNEQFF.

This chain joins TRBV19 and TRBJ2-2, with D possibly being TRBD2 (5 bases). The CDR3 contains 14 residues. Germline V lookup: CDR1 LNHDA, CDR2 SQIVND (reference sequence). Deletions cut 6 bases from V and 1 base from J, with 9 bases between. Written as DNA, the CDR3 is TGTGCCAGTAGCGAGGGATGGAACACCGGGGAGCTGTTTTTT. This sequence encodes CASSEGWNTGELFF.

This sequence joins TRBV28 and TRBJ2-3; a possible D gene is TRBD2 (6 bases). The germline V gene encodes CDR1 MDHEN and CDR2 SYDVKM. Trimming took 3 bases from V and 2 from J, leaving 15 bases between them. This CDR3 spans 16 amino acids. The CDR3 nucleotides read TGTGCCAGCAGTTTTCCCACGCGGGGACTCACAGATACGCAGTATTTT. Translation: CASSFPTRGLTDTQYF.

CDR3 sequence (DNA): TGTGCCAGCAGCTCTAGACAGGGGGCGTATGATGGCTACACCTTC. Its protein is CASSSRQGAYDGYTF. The chain joins TRBV5-4 to TRBJ1-2; 10 nucleotides line up with TRBD1. This CDR3 contains 15 residues. With 3 bases clipped from V and 6 bases from J, the junction kept 8 bases outside the gene matches. Germline V CDR1 and CDR2: SGHNT, YYREEE (reference sequence).

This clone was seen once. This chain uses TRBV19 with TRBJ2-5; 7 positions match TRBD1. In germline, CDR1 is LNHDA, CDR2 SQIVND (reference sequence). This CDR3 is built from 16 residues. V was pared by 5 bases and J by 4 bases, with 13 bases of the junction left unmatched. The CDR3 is CASSALLGQYGETQYF. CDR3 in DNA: TGTGCCAGTAGTGCCTTGCTGGGACAGTATGGAGAGACCCAGTACTTC. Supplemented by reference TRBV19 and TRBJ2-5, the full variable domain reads DGGITQSPKYLFRKEGQNVTLSCEQNLNHDAMYWYRQDPGQGLRLIYYSQIVNDFQKGDIAEGYSVSREKKESFPLTVTSAQKNPTAFYLCASSALLGQYGETQYFGPGTRLLVL.

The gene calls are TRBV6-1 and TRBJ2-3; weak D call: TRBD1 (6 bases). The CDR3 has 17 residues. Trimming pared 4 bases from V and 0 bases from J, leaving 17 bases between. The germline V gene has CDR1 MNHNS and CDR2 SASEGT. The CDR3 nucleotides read TGTGCCAGCAGTGGGACAGCTAAGATCTTTAGCACAGATACGCAGTATTTT. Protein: CASSGTAKIFSTDTQYF.

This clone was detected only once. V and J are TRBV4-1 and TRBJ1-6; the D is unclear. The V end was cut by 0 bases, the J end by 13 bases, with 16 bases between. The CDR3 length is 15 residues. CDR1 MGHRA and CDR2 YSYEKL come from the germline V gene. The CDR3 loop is CASSQEPFAGNPLHF. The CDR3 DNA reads TGCGCCAGCAGCCAAGAGCCATTTGCGGGAAATCCCCTCCACTTT.

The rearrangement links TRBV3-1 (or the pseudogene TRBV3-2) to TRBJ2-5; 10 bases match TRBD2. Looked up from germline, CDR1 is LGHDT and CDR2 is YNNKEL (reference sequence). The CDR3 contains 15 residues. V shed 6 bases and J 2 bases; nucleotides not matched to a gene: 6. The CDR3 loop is CASRLLLAGQETQYF. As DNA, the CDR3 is TGTGCCAGCAGGTTACTACTAGCGGGACAAGAGACCCAGTACTTC.

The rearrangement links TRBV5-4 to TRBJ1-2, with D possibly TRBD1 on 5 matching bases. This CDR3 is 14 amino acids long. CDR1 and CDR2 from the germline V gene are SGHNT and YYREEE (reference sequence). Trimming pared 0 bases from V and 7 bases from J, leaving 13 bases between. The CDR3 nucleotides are TGTGCCAGCAGCTTGGCAACAGGTTCGCGTGGCTACACCTTC. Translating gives CASSLATGSRGYTF.

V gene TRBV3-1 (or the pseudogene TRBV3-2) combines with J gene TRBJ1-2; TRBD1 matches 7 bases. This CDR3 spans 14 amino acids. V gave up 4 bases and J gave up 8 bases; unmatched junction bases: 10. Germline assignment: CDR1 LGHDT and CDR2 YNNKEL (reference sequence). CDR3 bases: TGTGCCAGCAGCCGGTTAGACAGGGCGGGAGGCTACACCTTC. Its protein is CASSRLDRAGGYTF.

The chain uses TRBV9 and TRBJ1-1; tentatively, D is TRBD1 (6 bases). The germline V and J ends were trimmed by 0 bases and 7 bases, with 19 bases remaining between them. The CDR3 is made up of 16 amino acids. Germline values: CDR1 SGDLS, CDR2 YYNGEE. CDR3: CASSVATGSPRSEAFF. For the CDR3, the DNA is TGTGCCAGCAGCGTAGCAACAGGGAGTCCGCGTAGTGAAGCTTTCTTT.

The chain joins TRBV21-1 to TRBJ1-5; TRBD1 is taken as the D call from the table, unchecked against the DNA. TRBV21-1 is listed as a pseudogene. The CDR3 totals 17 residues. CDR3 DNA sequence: TGTGCCAGCAGCACCCCTAGGGGCCACGTAACATATCAGCCCCAGCATTTT. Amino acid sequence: CASSTPRGHVTYQPQHF.

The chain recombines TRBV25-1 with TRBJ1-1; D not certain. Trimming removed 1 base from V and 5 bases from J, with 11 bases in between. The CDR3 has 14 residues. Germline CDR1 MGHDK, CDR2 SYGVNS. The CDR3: CASSESRGYTEAFF. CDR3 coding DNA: TGTGCCAGCAGTGAATCCCGGGGATATACTGAAGCTTTCTTT.

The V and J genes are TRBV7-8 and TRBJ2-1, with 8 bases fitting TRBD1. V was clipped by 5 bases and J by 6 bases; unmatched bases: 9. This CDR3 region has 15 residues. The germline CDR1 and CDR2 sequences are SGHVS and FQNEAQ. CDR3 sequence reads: CASSPRDRQANEQFF. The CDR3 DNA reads TGTGCCAGCAGCCCCCGGGACAGGCAAGCCAATGAGCAGTTCTTC.

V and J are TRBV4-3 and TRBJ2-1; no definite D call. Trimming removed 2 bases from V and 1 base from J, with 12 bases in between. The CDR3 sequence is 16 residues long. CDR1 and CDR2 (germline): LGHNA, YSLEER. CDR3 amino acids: CASSQSGGVSYNEQFF. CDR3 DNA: TGCGCCAGCAGCCAATCAGGTGGCGTTTCCTACAATGAGCAGTTCTTC.

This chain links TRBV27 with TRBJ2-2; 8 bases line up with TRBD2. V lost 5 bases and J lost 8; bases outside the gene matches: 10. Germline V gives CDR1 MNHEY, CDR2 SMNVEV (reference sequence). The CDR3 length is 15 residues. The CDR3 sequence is CASSPGTRKEGELFF. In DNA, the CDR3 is TGTGCCAGCAGTCCTGGGACTAGGAAGGAGGGGGAGCTGTTTTTT.

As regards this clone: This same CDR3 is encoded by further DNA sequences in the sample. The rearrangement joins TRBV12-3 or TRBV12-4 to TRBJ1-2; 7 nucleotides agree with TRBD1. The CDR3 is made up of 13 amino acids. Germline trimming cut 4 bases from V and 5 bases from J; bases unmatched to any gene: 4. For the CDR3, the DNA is TGTGCCAGCAGTTCCGACAGGGATTATGGCTACACCTTC. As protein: CASSSDRDYGYTF.

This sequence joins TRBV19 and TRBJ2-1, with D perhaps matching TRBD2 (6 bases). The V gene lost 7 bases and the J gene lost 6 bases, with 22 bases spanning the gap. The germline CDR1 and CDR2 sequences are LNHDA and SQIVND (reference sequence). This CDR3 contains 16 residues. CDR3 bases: TGTGCCAGTAATGTGGAGGGCAGTAGGTTTTTCAATGAGCAGTTCTTC. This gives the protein CASNVEGSRFFNEQFF.

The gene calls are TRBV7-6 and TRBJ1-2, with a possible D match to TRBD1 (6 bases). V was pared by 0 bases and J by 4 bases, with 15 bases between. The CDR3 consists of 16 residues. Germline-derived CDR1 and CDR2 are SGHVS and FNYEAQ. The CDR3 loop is CASSLAPGGPFYGYTF. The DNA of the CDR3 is TGTGCCAGCAGCTTAGCGCCCGGGGGGCCGTTCTATGGCTACACCTTC.

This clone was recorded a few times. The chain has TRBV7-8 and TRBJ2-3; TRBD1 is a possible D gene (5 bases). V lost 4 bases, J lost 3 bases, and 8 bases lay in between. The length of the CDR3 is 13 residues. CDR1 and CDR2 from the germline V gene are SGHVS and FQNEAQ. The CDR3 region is CASSSAGTDTQYF. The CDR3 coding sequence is TGTGCCAGCAGCTCCGCAGGGACAGATACGCAGTATTTT.

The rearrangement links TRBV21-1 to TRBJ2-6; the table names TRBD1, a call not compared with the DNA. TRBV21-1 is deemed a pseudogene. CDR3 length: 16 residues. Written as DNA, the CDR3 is TGTGCCAGCAGCGGGTCAGGGGACCCTGGGGCCAACGTCCTGACTTTC. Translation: CASSGSGDPGANVLTF.